This paragraph reports one T cell receptor beta chain. The data were obtained in a study of blood T cell repertoires in COVID-19. Background on the study: The United States, Italy and Spain supplied acute and convalescent COVID-19 samples. From T cells, B-cell-depleted T cells, or PBMCs came the material, which was cDNA or gDNA.

V was shortened by 4 bases and J by 2 bases, with 12 bases between the two germline ends. Germline V gives CDR1 KGHDR, CDR2 SFDVKD. The CDR3 runs to 15 residues. Original data processing: Estimates of nucleated cell counts were drawn from the amplification of reference gene primers. Libraries were prepared by immunoSEQ multiplex PCR; TCRdb keeps only in-frame clonotypes and omits some of them. That table furnishes V, J and clone size, whereas the DNA furnished D and trimming. The sample includes 25,000 to 35,000 clones, less than 90% seen only once; the top ten take around 25%. Sequenced sample: peripheral blood. The chain recombines TRBV24-1 with TRBJ2-3, with D tentatively TRBD1 (6 bases). The clonotype comes from a human donor in a cohort sampled during active COVID-19. CDR3 DNA sequence: TGTGCCACCAGTGACCCGAGGGGGACCACAGATACGCAGTATTTT. Protein product: CATSDPRGTTDTQYF.